This T cell receptor (beta chain) was recorded in a study of CD8+ T cells in alopecia areata. Study summary: Each of the treated patients was given oral tofacitinib, 5 to 10 mg twice daily, for moderate-to-severe alopecia areata.

The sample's treatment: oral pan-JAK inhibitor, 5-10 mg twice daily. The sequencing template was cDNA reverse transcribed from extracted RNA. Data came from immunoSEQ multiplex PCR; TCRdb stores just in-frame clones and leaves some out. The repertoire holds 95,000 to 100,000 clones, with around 55% as singletons. On this clone: Its antigen is still unknown.

Study-level results: Scalp clonality, together with expanded CD8+ clones among the top 100, fell significantly with tofacitinib. Possibly because of HLA-related factors, TCR sharing was less clear across patients than in mice. As there was one nonresponder, how baseline CD8+ expansion relates to response remains uncertain.

There are 16 residues in the CDR3. Deletions cut 1 base from V and 0 bases from J, with 12 bases between. Germline-derived CDR1 and CDR2 are SNHLY and FYNNEI. The sample here was CD8+ T cells sorted from blood, taken at week 4, from a patient treated with tofacitinib. The chain employs TRBV2 and TRBJ2-5; D is perhaps TRBD2 (6 bases). The clonotype comes from a human donor with alopecia areata. CDR3: CASSEGLAEYQETQYF. The CDR3 nucleotides read TGTGCCAGCAGTGAAGGTTTAGCGGAGTACCAAGAGACCCAGTACTTC.